In its sample, the clone carrying this T cell receptor beta chain was seen many times. This specimen belongs to a study of regulatory T cells in long-lasting Graves disease. TCR beta libraries were built with iRepertoire HTBI primers and Arm-PCR of CDR3 regions. One entry per CDR3 protein, called by TCRdb with MiXCR from the multiplex PCR reads. The table records 300,000 to 400,000 distinct CDR3 sequences, roughly 15% of them present only once. As for time point: newly diagnosed GD, antithyroid drugs for less than 3 months. Researchers made the TCR library from RNA that was extracted from PBMCs. The CDR3 totals 10 residues. The V gene lost 5 bases and the J gene lost 14 bases, with 12 bases spanning the gap.

This clonotype was sampled from a female donor with Graves disease. The chain uses TRBV12-3 or TRBV12-4 and TRBJ1-2; the D gene is possibly TRBD1 (5 bases). Sequences were derived from peripheral blood mononuclear cells (PBMCs), sampled at new diagnosis, from a patient treated with antithyroid drugs. The CDR3 nucleotides are TGTGCCAGCAGTGGGACCGCGCCGACCTTC. This translates into CASSGTAPTF.